The clone carrying this T cell receptor (beta chain) was recorded at least ten times. Its antigen is unidentified. This CDR3 has 13 residues. Trimming pared 8 bases from V and 5 bases from J, leaving 15 bases between. The entry originates in a study of blood T cells in healthy people across ages. Through a sample-barcoded 5' primer and a J-beta primer mix, a second PCR was run for about 7 to 12 cycles. TCRdb re-analysed the 5' RACE reads in MiXCR, keeping a single row per CDR3 protein. The sample includes about 650,000 distinct CDR3 sequences, around 32% of them seen just once. Study observations and caveats: It was found that TCR beta diversity correlated strongly with the percentage of naive T cells.

J is TRBJ1-1 and V is TRBV12-3 or TRBV12-4; weak D call: TRBD1 (6 bases). The receptor was isolated from a woman older than 75 in good health. The sequenced sample consisted of blood. The CDR3 is CASGGGLRTEAFF. DNA for the CDR3: TGTGCCAGCGGGGGGGGCTTACGTACTGAAGCTTTCTTT.